The T cell receptor beta chain under discussion was sequenced for a study of glioma-infiltrating T cells after dendritic cell vaccination. About the research overall: Autologous tumor lysate was loaded overnight onto monocyte-derived dendritic cells grown about 7 days with IL-4 and GM-CSF.

A word on this clone: The antigen is unknown.

Study results and caveats: TCR clonality showed no direct relationship with survival.

Primers: 60 V beta forward and 13 J beta reverse. Measured with immunoSEQ multiplex PCR; TCRdb has only the in-frame clones, and not every one. The sample has tens of thousands of clones, around 85% seen once; the top ten hold around 8.5%. The CDR3 contains 15 residues. CDR1 is MGHRA and CDR2 is YSYEKL in the germline V gene. V was clipped by 1 base and J by 0 bases, with 9 bases between them. Time point indicated: after dendritic cell vaccination, including at tumor progression/relapse. This clonotype was sampled from a human donor with glioblastoma. The rearrangement uses TRBV4-1 and TRBJ1-1, with a weak D call TRBD1 (5 bases). The sample here was blood, taken after dendritic cell vaccination. Here the CDR3 DNA reads TGCGCCAGCAGCCAAGGCGTGGACATGAACACTGAAGCTTTCTTT. Translation gives CASSQGVDMNTEAFF.